Below are 22 T cell receptor beta chains sequenced from a single sample in a study of blood T cell repertoires in COVID-19. Only in-frame clones appear in the TCRdb table, and some are missing; sequencing was by immunoSEQ multiplex PCR. Altogether about 160,000 clones are present, 81% being singletons, with the ten largest covering 5.6%. Sequenced input: PBMCs or T cells enriched from blood (not recorded which). The origin of the receptors is a woman in her thirties or forties with acute COVID-19.

This clone has a handful of counts. The chain combines TRBV10-2 with TRBJ2-7, with 8 positions matching TRBD2. The CDR3 is 14 amino acids. From germline, CDR1 is WSHSY and CDR2 SAAADI. V shed 4 bases, J shed 0 bases, and the junction held 2 bases outside the gene matches. This CDR3 is CASSGLAGSYEQYF. In DNA form, the CDR3 reads TGCGCCAGCAGTGGCCTAGCGGGCTCCTACGAGCAGTACTTC.

This chain joins TRBV7-9 and TRBJ1-1; 8 nucleotides line up with TRBD1. With 7 bases clipped from V and 5 bases from J, the junction kept 9 bases outside the gene matches. Germline lookup yields CDR1 SEHNR and CDR2 FQNEAQ (reference sequence). The CDR3 loop spans 14 amino acids. The CDR3 loop is CASNPDRGNTEAFF. The CDR3 coding sequence is TGTGCCAGCAACCCCGACAGGGGAAATACTGAAGCTTTCTTT.

This clone came up a few times. V is TRBV18 and J is TRBJ2-1; no clear D gene. The V and J ends lost 6 bases and 5 bases respectively, with 11 bases between them. This CDR3 is 13 amino acids long. Germline CDR1 reads KGHSH; CDR2 reads LQKENI. Written as DNA, the CDR3 is TGTGCCAGCTCCACGATCGGAGACAATGAGCAGTTCTTC. Translated: CASSTIGDNEQFF.

J is TRBJ2-7 and V is TRBV27; 8 nucleotides match TRBD1. Germline V gives CDR1 MNHEY, CDR2 SMNVEV (reference sequence). The CDR3 has 15 residues. J lost 3 bases, V lost 6 bases, and 10 bases had no gene match. The CDR3 reads CASRQLRDRLYEQYF. CDR3 coding DNA: TGTGCCAGCAGACAGCTCCGGGACAGGCTCTACGAGCAGTACTTC.

The chain is built from TRBV30 and TRBJ1-1, with 7 positions matching TRBD1. Looked up from germline, CDR1 is GTSNPN and CDR2 is SVGIG (reference sequence). With V trimmed by 4 bases and J by 5 bases, 4 bases remained unmatched. The CDR3 has 12 residues. In DNA form, the CDR3 reads TGTGCCTGGAAAGGGGGCGGAACTGAAGCTTTCTTT. Translation: CAWKGGGTEAFF.

This chain uses TRBV4-1 with TRBJ1-2, with a possible D match to TRBD1 (6 bases). The V end lost 4 bases, the J end lost 5 bases, and 17 bases lay between the germline ends. The length of the CDR3 is 15 residues. CDR1 and CDR2 (germline): MGHRA, YSYEKL. In DNA, the CDR3 is TGCGCCAGCAGCCTCACTGAAGGACAGTCGTATGGCTACACCTTC. This encodes CASSLTEGQSYGYTF.

The J gene is TRBJ1-1, the V gene TRBV6-5; maybe TRBD1 (5 bases). Trimming took 0 bases from V and 7 from J, leaving 12 bases between them. Germline values: CDR1 MNHEY, CDR2 SVGAGI. This CDR3 region has 14 residues. The CDR3 bases are TGTGCCAGCAGTTACTCCCCGGGGGACGGTGAAGCTTTCTTT. Protein product: CASSYSPGDGEAFF.

V gene TRBV5-1 combines with J gene TRBJ2-5, with 11 bases that match TRBD1. The germline gives CDR1 SGHRS, CDR2 YFSETQ. V lost 7 bases and J lost 5; bases outside the gene matches: 13. The CDR3 has 16 amino acids. The CDR3 protein is CASVSTGTGGRETQYF. For the CDR3, the DNA is TGCGCCAGCGTTTCAACCGGGACAGGGGGACGGGAGACCCAGTACTTC.

To note about this clone: Other DNA sequences of this sample code for an identical CDR3. The CDR3 protein is CASSPRLAGYNEQFF. The CDR3 DNA sequence: TGTGCCAGCAGCCCGAGACTAGCGGGTTACAATGAGCAGTTCTTC. V usage is TRBV11-3 and J usage is TRBJ2-1; the match to TRBD2 covers 10 bases. CDR3 length: 15 residues. CDR1 is SGHNT and CDR2 is YENEEA in the germline V gene. The junction had 5 bases not matched to a gene; V was cut back by 5 bases and J by 4 bases.

The J gene is TRBJ2-5, the V gene TRBV5-1; possible D gene TRBD1, 5 bases. The length of the CDR3 is 13 residues. V lost 6 bases and J lost 2, with 11 bases in between. Germline loops: CDR1 SGHRS, CDR2 YFSETQ. The CDR3 nucleotides read TGCGCCAGCAAGAGGACATCACAAGAGACCCAGTACTTC. It codes for CASKRTSQETQYF. The variable domain in full, completed from reference TRBV5-1 and TRBJ2-5, reads KAGVTQTPRYLIKTRGQQVTLSCSPISGHRSVSWYQQTPGQGLQFLFEYFSETQRNKGNFPGRFSGRQFSNSRSEMNVSTLELGDSALYLCASKRTSQETQYFGPGTRLLVL.

The chain recombines TRBV9 with TRBJ1-4, with D hard to call. V shed 0 bases and J shed 7 bases, with 13 bases lying between them. CDR3 size: 15 residues. The germline gives CDR1 SGDLS, CDR2 YYNGEE. CDR3 sequence reads: CASSVEWGVGEKLFF. CDR3 DNA sequence: TGTGCCAGCAGCGTAGAGTGGGGAGTCGGTGAAAAACTGTTTTTT.

The chain couples TRBV11-2 to TRBJ2-4; 7 nucleotides match TRBD2. Trimming at V came to 0 bases and at J to 7 bases, leaving 6 bases not matched to a gene. The length of the CDR3 is 15 residues. Germline V gene sequence: CDR1 SGHAT, CDR2 FQNNGV. This CDR3 reads CASSLEAGRVNIQYF. CDR3 coding DNA: TGTGCCAGCAGCTTAGAAGCGGGGAGGGTGAACATTCAGTACTTC.

The table lists this clone with a count of one. The chain is built from TRBV20-1 and TRBJ2-3; D gene unclear. V lost 3 bases to trimming and J lost 3 bases, with 13 bases between them. This CDR3 spans 14 amino acids. The germline V gene has CDR1 DFQATT and CDR2 SNEGSKA (reference sequence). The CDR3 DNA reads as TGCAGTGCTAGTTTAGCAGTGGTAACAGATACGCAGTATTTT. Residues: CSASLAVVTDTQYF.

V is TRBV27 and J is TRBJ1-5; D gene unclear. Germline assignment: CDR1 MNHEY and CDR2 SMNVEV (reference sequence). Between the trimmed V and J ends, which lost 5 bases and 4 bases, there was a span of 15 bases. The CDR3 has 15 amino acids. This chain's CDR3 is CASSRGPGGNQPQHF. CDR3 nucleotides: TGTGCCAGCAGTCGCGGACCCGGAGGGAATCAGCCCCAGCATTTT.

V usage is TRBV6-5 and J usage is TRBJ1-6; D gene unclear. This CDR3 comprises 13 residues. V was shortened by 0 bases and J by 9 bases, with 6 bases between the two germline ends. Germline V gene lookup returns CDR1 MNHEY and CDR2 SVGAGI. The CDR3 here is CASSYSRGSPLHF. The CDR3 DNA follows: TGTGCCAGCAGTTACTCCCGGGGTTCACCCCTCCACTTT.

The CDR3 region is CASSPLSYNEQFF. CDR3 coding DNA: TGTGCCAGCAGCCCACTCTCGTACAATGAGCAGTTCTTC. The V and J genes are TRBV6-6 and TRBJ2-1; D gene uncertain. The germline CDR1 and CDR2 sequences are MNHNY and SVGAGI (reference sequence). With 6 bases removed from V and 4 bases from J, the gap between germline ends came to 10 bases. The CDR3 sequence is 13 residues long.

The chain couples TRBV9 to TRBJ2-1, with D maybe TRBD2 (7 bases). With 4 bases removed from V and 9 bases from J, the gap between germline ends came to 14 bases. Germline loops: CDR1 SGDLS, CDR2 YYNGEE. CDR3 size: 13 residues. CDR3 sequence reads: CASSPWGGAEQFF. The CDR3 DNA follows: TGTGCCAGCAGCCCATGGGGGGGCGCTGAGCAGTTCTTC.

The V and J genes are TRBV4-2 and TRBJ1-2, with a tentative D call TRBD1 (5 bases). CDR1 LGHNA and CDR2 YNFKEQ come from the germline V gene. This CDR3 has 15 residues. V shed 1 base and J shed 6 bases, with 15 bases lying between them. CDR3: CASSQGSQGPNGYTF. The DNA for the CDR3 is TGTGCCAGCAGCCAAGGGTCGCAGGGTCCGAATGGCTACACCTTC.

The chain employs TRBV28 and TRBJ1-2; possibly TRBD1 for D (5 bases). Trimming removed 1 base from V and 1 base from J, with 19 bases in between. The germline gives CDR1 MDHEN, CDR2 SYDVKM. This CDR3 contains 18 residues. The CDR3 nucleotides are TGTGCCAGCAGTTTATCCCTGACAGTTGGAAGAATTAACTATGGCTACACCTTC. Encoded protein: CASSLSLTVGRINYGYTF.

This clone was seen a few times. The chain combines TRBV24-1 with TRBJ2-1; the match to TRBD1 covers 7 bases. Germline lookup yields CDR1 KGHDR and CDR2 SFDVKD. The J segment lost 6 bases and the V segment lost 3 bases, leaving 7 bases of the junction unmatched. The CDR3 is made up of 15 amino acids. In nucleotides, the CDR3 is TGTGCCACCAGTGATCCGCGAAGGACAGGCAATGAGCAGTTCTTC. Its protein is CATSDPRRTGNEQFF.

The V and J genes are TRBV11-2 and TRBJ2-2, with a weak D call TRBD1 (6 bases). Per germline, CDR1 SGHAT and CDR2 FQNNGV. Trimming cost V 2 bases and J 1 base, with 8 bases left between them. The CDR3 is 15 residues long. The CDR3 sequence is CASSLSTGNTGELFF. For the CDR3, the DNA is TGTGCCAGCAGCTTATCGACAGGGAACACCGGGGAGCTGTTTTTT.

The chain combines TRBV11-3 with TRBJ2-1; weak D call: TRBD2 (6 bases). V shed 0 bases and J shed 3 bases, with 15 bases lying between them. The CDR3 runs 17 residues. Germline-derived CDR1 and CDR2 are SGHNT and YENEEA. Here the CDR3 reads CASSLERRDGGYNEQFF. The DNA for the CDR3 is TGTGCCAGCAGCTTAGAAAGGAGAGACGGGGGCTACAATGAGCAGTTCTTC.